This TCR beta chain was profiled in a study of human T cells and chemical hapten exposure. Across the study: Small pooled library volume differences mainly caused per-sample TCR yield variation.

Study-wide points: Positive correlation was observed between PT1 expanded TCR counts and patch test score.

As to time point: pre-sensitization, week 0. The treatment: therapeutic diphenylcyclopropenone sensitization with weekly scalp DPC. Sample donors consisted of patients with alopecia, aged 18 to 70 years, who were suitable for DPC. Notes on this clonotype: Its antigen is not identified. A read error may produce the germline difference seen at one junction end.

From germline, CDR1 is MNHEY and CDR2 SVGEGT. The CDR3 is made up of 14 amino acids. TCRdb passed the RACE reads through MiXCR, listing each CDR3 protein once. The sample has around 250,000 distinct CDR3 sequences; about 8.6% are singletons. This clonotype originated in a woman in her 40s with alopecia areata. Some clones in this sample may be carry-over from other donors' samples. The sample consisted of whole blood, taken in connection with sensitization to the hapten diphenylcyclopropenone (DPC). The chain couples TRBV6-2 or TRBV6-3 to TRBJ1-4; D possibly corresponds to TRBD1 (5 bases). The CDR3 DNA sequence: TGTGCCAGCAGTCCCGGGACGGGCAATGAAAAACCGTTTTTT. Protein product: CASSPGTGNEKPFF.